These T cell receptor beta chains were read from a single sample in a study of human T cells and chemical hapten exposure. TCRdb reprocessed the RACE reads with MiXCR, giving one entry per CDR3 protein. Counted here are some 180,000 distinct CDR3 sequences, under 25% occurring once; the ten biggest clones make up roughly 6.7%. The specimen was whole blood, collected in connection with sensitization to the hapten diphenylcyclopropenone (DPC). Every receptor here comes from a woman aged 45-59 years with alopecia areata. Some clones in this sample may be carry-over from other donors' samples. CDR3s include the opening cysteine and the closing phenylalanine or tryptophan. Each record gives: V gene, CDR3 length, J gene, CDR3 protein.

V gene: TRBV6-6
CDR3 length: 14
J gene: TRBJ2-7
CDR3 protein: CASRTGRVEDEQYF

V gene: TRBV6-5
CDR3 length: 11
J gene: TRBJ1-2
CDR3 protein: CASSGGLGYTF

V gene: TRBV29-1
CDR3 length: 14
J gene: TRBJ2-2
CDR3 protein: CSVLSASNTGELFF

V gene: TRBV10-3
CDR3 length: 13
J gene: TRBJ1-2
CDR3 protein: CAISERTGYGYTF

V gene: TRBV10-3
CDR3 length: 14
J gene: TRBJ1-4
CDR3 protein: CAISEGIQAGKLFF

V gene: TRBV13
CDR3 length: 13
J gene: TRBJ2-1
CDR3 protein: CASSPGRRGEQFF

V gene: TRBV19
CDR3 length: 13
J gene: TRBJ1-2
CDR3 protein: CASSAGPNYGYTF

V gene: TRBV6-1
CDR3 length: 14
J gene: TRBJ2-2
CDR3 protein: CASRKGGGTGELFF

V gene: TRBV18
CDR3 length: 12
J gene: TRBJ2-3
CDR3 protein: CASSPLPDTQYF

V gene: TRBV7-8
CDR3 length: 14
J gene: TRBJ2-7
CDR3 protein: CASSYPDRGYEQYF

V gene: TRBV11-3
CDR3 length: 15
J gene: TRBJ1-1
CDR3 protein: CASSADRVAVTEAFF

V gene: TRBV21-1
CDR3 length: 16
J gene: TRBJ2-6
CDR3 protein: CASSKVGSSGANVLTF

V gene: TRBV20-1
CDR3 length: 13
J gene: TRBJ1-5
CDR3 protein: CSAVADSNQPQHF

V gene: TRBV7-9
CDR3 length: 13
J gene: TRBJ1-1
CDR3 protein: CASSSGGGFEAFF

V gene: TRBV11-2
CDR3 length: 15
J gene: TRBJ2-1
CDR3 protein: CASSSMGLAGNEQFF

V gene: TRBV5-5
CDR3 length: 12
J gene: TRBJ1-2
CDR3 protein: CASSLDTYGYTF

V gene: TRBV7-4
CDR3 length: 17
J gene: TRBJ1-5
CDR3 protein: CASSLAPTPQTNQPQHF

V gene: TRBV6-6
CDR3 length: 13
J gene: TRBJ2-5
CDR3 protein: CASSYRVDETQYF

V gene: TRBV20-1
CDR3 length: 13
J gene: TRBJ2-5
CDR3 protein: CSALRGQEETQYF

V gene: TRBV7-2
CDR3 length: 16
J gene: TRBJ2-1
CDR3 protein: CASSLSLLSSYNEQFF

V gene: TRBV5-1
CDR3 length: 16
J gene: TRBJ2-7
CDR3 protein: CASSLDHRAFSYEQYF

V gene: TRBV5-1
CDR3 length: 14
J gene: TRBJ2-7
CDR3 protein: CASRSWTYSYEQYF

V gene: TRBV14
CDR3 length: 16
J gene: TRBJ2-1
CDR3 protein: CASSQDAGASYNEQFF

V gene: TRBV7-2
CDR3 length: 16
J gene: TRBJ1-2
CDR3 protein: CASSLSPGQGGYGYTF

V gene: TRBV29-1
CDR3 length: 11
J gene: TRBJ2-3
CDR3 protein: CSVQEGDTQYF

V gene: TRBV5-1
CDR3 length: 13
J gene: TRBJ2-7
CDR3 protein: CASSAGTPYEQYF

V gene: TRBV6-5
CDR3 length: 13
J gene: TRBJ1-2
CDR3 protein: CASRPDRVYGYTF

V gene: TRBV2
CDR3 length: 15
J gene: TRBJ1-3
CDR3 protein: CASTLNTGSGNTIYF

V gene: TRBV9
CDR3 length: 17
J gene: TRBJ1-2
CDR3 protein: CASSGTRATPTENGYTF

V gene: TRBV20-1
CDR3 length: 12
J gene: TRBJ2-1
CDR3 protein: CSASPLNNEQFF

V gene: TRBV5-1
CDR3 length: 16
J gene: TRBJ2-7
CDR3 protein: CASSLGFAGSSYEQYF

V gene: TRBV3-1
CDR3 length: 14
J gene: TRBJ1-2
CDR3 protein: CASSQDVESGGYTF

V gene: TRBV5-1
CDR3 length: 15
J gene: TRBJ1-2
CDR3 protein: CASSPALDGGDGYTF

V gene: TRBV9
CDR3 length: 17
J gene: TRBJ2-1
CDR3 protein: CASSPQRGGVSYNEQFF

V gene: TRBV5-5
CDR3 length: 17
J gene: TRBJ1-5
CDR3 protein: CASSLGPGRYSNQPQHF

V gene: TRBV7-2
CDR3 length: 15
J gene: TRBJ2-7
CDR3 protein: CASSFPTSSSYEQYF

V gene: TRBV10-3
CDR3 length: 13
J gene: TRBJ2-7
CDR3 protein: CAAGPHGLSEQYF

V gene: TRBV7-8
CDR3 length: 17
J gene: TRBJ2-5
CDR3 protein: CASSWASGSVGQETQYF

V gene: TRBV5-1
CDR3 length: 16
J gene: TRBJ2-3
CDR3 protein: CASSGGLAESTDTQYF

V gene: TRBV18
CDR3 length: 13
J gene: TRBJ2-1
CDR3 protein: CASSPIAGMEQFF

V gene: TRBV6-5
CDR3 length: 14
J gene: TRBJ1-2
CDR3 protein: CASSRKTVPYGYTF

V gene: TRBV20-1
CDR3 length: 18
J gene: TRBJ1-6
CDR3 protein: CSAAQSFEGSSYNSPLHF

V gene: TRBV3-1
CDR3 length: 17
J gene: TRBJ2-1
CDR3 protein: CASSPWGRQQSYNEQFF

V gene: TRBV20-1
CDR3 length: 17
J gene: TRBJ2-5
CDR3 protein: CSAYPLRTSGLQETQYF

V gene: TRBV28
CDR3 length: 13
J gene: TRBJ2-7
CDR3 protein: CASSTTLIYEQYF

V gene: TRBV5-1
CDR3 length: 14
J gene: TRBJ1-4
CDR3 protein: CASSSTGGDEKLFF

V gene: TRBV27
CDR3 length: 20
J gene: TRBJ1-1
CDR3 protein: CASSYRDRGPGLVMNTEAFF

V gene: TRBV7-9
CDR3 length: 16
J gene: TRBJ2-7
CDR3 protein: CASSSAGATSTYEQYF

V gene: TRBV5-1
CDR3 length: 14
J gene: TRBJ2-2
CDR3 protein: CASSWGPNTGELFF

V gene: TRBV12-3/TRBV12-4
CDR3 length: 16
J gene: TRBJ2-3
CDR3 protein: CASTPWEGGAEDTQYF

V gene: TRBV5-1
CDR3 length: 15
J gene: TRBJ2-1
CDR3 protein: CASSLDGISYNEQFF

V gene: TRBV7-2
CDR3 length: 16
J gene: TRBJ2-1
CDR3 protein: CASSLAGGRTYNEQFF

V gene: TRBV7-3
CDR3 length: 15
J gene: TRBJ1-1
CDR3 protein: CASSFSGQGVAEAFF

V gene: TRBV24-1
CDR3 length: 16
J gene: TRBJ1-5
CDR3 protein: CATSDGLTTSNQPQHF

V gene: TRBV29-1
CDR3 length: 12
J gene: TRBJ2-2
CDR3 protein: CSVGENTGELFF